Listed below are T cell receptor beta chains from one sample, sequenced in a study of blood T cell repertoires in COVID-19. Generated by immunoSEQ multiplex PCR, the TCRdb table keeps only in-frame clones and is missing some. In the table there are about 140,000 clones, around 83% of which are singletons. The source material was peripheral blood. The receptors stem from a man between 60 and 75 years old with active or convalescent COVID-19. CDR3s include the opening cysteine and the closing phenylalanine or tryptophan. A D gene is named only where the DNA matches it firmly. Size is stated for part of the rows, as once, few or many counts, or as a class when the clone is expanded.

J gene,V gene,clone size,D gene,CDR3 protein,CDR3 DNA
TRBJ2-7,TRBV5-1,NA,NA,CASSLLWPGHPYEQYF,TGCGCCAGCAGCTTGCTTTGGCCGGGACATCCCTACGAGCAGTACTTC
TRBJ1-6,TRBV30,NA,TRBD1,CAWRRGTGDNSPLHF,TGTGCCTGGAGGAGAGGGACAGGGGATAATTCACCCCTCCACTTT
TRBJ2-3,TRBV5-1,NA,TRBD1,CASSFPGGTQYF,TGCGCCAGCAGCTTCCCAGGGGGTACGCAGTATTTT
TRBJ1-4,TRBV14,once,NA,CASSSFGGLMGEKLFF,TGTGCCAGCAGCTCTTTCGGGGGGCTCATGGGGGAAAAACTGTTTTTT
TRBJ1-1,TRBV18,once,TRBD1,CASSHGTGGEAFF,TGTGCCAGCTCCCACGGGACAGGGGGTGAAGCTTTCTTT
TRBJ2-5,TRBV6-5,NA,NA,CASSLDRFQETQYF,TGTGCCAGCAGTTTAGACAGATTCCAAGAGACCCAGTACTTC
TRBJ1-6,TRBV12-3/TRBV12-4,NA,NA,CASTGNNSPLHF,TGTGCCAGCACAGGGAATAATTCACCCCTCCACTTT
TRBJ1-1,TRBV6-6,NA,NA,CASSYSWVEGTEAFF,TGTGCCAGCAGTTACTCTTGGGTTGAGGGCACTGAAGCTTTCTTT
TRBJ2-3,TRBV19,NA,TRBD2,CASSLSGDTQYF,TGTGCCAGTAGTCTTAGCGGGGATACGCAGTATTTT
TRBJ2-1,TRBV3-1/TRBV3-2,NA,TRBD1,CASSQGGTASWDEQFF,TGTGCCAGCAGCCAAGGGGGGACAGCCTCCTGGGATGAGCAGTTCTTC
TRBJ2-3,TRBV27,NA,NA,CASSPFQVADTQYF,TGTGCCAGCAGCCCTTTTCAGGTTGCAGATACGCAGTATTTT
TRBJ1-2,TRBV11-2,few,NA,CASAEWGGYTF,TGTGCCAGCGCCGAGTGGGGCGGCTACACCTTC
TRBJ1-2,TRBV4-3,NA,NA,CASSQTSGRLGYTF,TGCGCCAGCAGCCAAACATCAGGCCGCCTCGGCTACACCTTC
TRBJ2-3,TRBV4-3,NA,NA,CASSQVGDSLNTQYF,TGCGCCAGCAGCCAAGTCGGCGACTCTCTGAATACGCAGTATTTT
TRBJ2-5,TRBV6-5,NA,NA,CASGTTGQETQYF,TGTGCCAGCGGAACCACAGGCCAAGAGACCCAGTACTTC
TRBJ2-4,TRBV11-3,few,TRBD2,CASSWSGGGNIQYF,TGTGCCAGCAGCTGGAGCGGGGGGGGAAACATTCAGTACTTC
TRBJ2-3,TRBV29-1,NA,NA,CSVELRGALEEDTQYF,TGCAGCGTTGAATTAAGGGGTGCGTTAGAGGAAGATACGCAGTATTTT
TRBJ1-6,TRBV30,NA,TRBD1,CAWRTGKNSPLHF,TGTGCCTGGCGGACAGGGAAAAATTCACCCCTCCACTTT
TRBJ1-4,TRBV5-1,few,NA,CASSLDPATNEKLFF,TGCGCCAGCAGCTTAGATCCGGCAACTAATGAAAAACTGTTTTTT
TRBJ2-7,TRBV7-9,NA,NA,CASSLGQGTYEQYF,TGTGCCAGCAGCTTAGGGCAGGGTACCTACGAGCAGTACTTC
TRBJ1-5,TRBV24-1,once,NA,CAGWSRGNQPQHF,TGTGCCGGTTGGAGCCGGGGGAATCAGCCCCAGCATTTT
TRBJ1-2,TRBV19,NA,NA,CASSAQDSPSKDGYTF,TGTGCCAGTAGTGCACAGGACAGTCCCTCCAAGGATGGCTACACCTTC
TRBJ1-5,TRBV25-1,NA,TRBD1,CASSEEGTGASAQHF,TGTGCCAGCAGTGAAGAGGGGACAGGGGCCTCGGCCCAGCATTTT
TRBJ1-5,TRBV27,NA,NA,CASSSAGNQPQHF,TGTGCCAGCAGTTCGGCAGGGAATCAGCCCCAGCATTTT
TRBJ2-3,TRBV19,NA,TRBD2,CASSKVGLAGVGQYF,TGTGCCAGTAGTAAGGTGGGACTAGCGGGAGTGGGGCAGTATTTT
TRBJ1-1,TRBV4-1,NA,TRBD1,CASSQDRGRETEAFF,TGCGCCAGCAGCCAAGATAGGGGGCGCGAAACTGAAGCTTTCTTT
TRBJ2-5,TRBV19,NA,NA,CASRFLRDPHETQYF,TGTGCCAGTAGGTTCCTGAGGGATCCACATGAGACCCAGTACTTC
TRBJ1-6,TRBV5-1,few,TRBD1,CASSGRDRNSPLHF,TGCGCCAGCAGCGGCCGGGACAGGAATTCACCCCTCCACTTT
TRBJ2-5,TRBV7-2,once,TRBD2,CASSIAGAEETQYF,TGTGCCAGCAGCATAGCGGGGGCCGAAGAGACCCAGTACTTC
TRBJ1-2,TRBV6-5,few,NA,CASSYVNKDYTF,TGTGCCAGCAGTTACGTAAACAAAGACTACACCTTC
TRBJ2-1,TRBV5-1,NA,TRBD2,CASSLLAGGSDNEQFF,TGCGCCAGCAGCTTGCTGGCGGGGGGGTCCGACAATGAGCAGTTCTTC
TRBJ2-2,TRBV9,few,TRBD2,CASSVLGGSNTGELFF,TGTGCCAGCAGCGTTCTCGGGGGGTCGAACACCGGGGAGCTGTTTTTT
TRBJ1-6,TRBV11-3,NA,NA,CASSPGGAEYNSPLHF,TGTGCCAGCAGCCCAGGTGGGGCAGAATATAATTCACCCCTCCACTTT
TRBJ1-5,TRBV19,NA,NA,CASSALGGKSNQPQHF,TGTGCCAGTAGTGCCCTCGGGGGGAAAAGCAATCAGCCCCAGCATTTT
TRBJ1-1,TRBV12-3/TRBV12-4,few,NA,CASTDLGTEAFF,TGTGCCAGCACCGACCTGGGGACAGAAGCTTTCTTT
TRBJ1-5,TRBV10-1,NA,NA,CASSGGENQPQHF,TGCGCCAGCAGTGGGGGGGAGAATCAGCCCCAGCATTTT
TRBJ1-4,TRBV25-1,NA,NA,CASSPTRPAAEKLFF,TGTGCCAGCAGTCCTACTAGACCGGCAGCCGAAAAACTGTTTTTT
TRBJ2-1,TRBV19,NA,TRBD2,CASTSGYNEQFF,TGTGCCAGTACTAGCGGTTACAATGAGCAGTTCTTC
TRBJ2-7,TRBV18,NA,TRBD1,CASSIRPGQGSYEQYF,TGTGCCAGCTCAATAAGGCCGGGACAGGGCTCCTACGAGCAGTACTTC